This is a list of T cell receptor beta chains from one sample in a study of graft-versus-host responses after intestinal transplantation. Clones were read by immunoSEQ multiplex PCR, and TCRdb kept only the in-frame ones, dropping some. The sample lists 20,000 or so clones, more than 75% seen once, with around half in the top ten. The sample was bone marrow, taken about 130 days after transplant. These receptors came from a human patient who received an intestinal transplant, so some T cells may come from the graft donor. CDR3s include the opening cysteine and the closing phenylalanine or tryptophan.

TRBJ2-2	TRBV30	CAWTGGTGELFF
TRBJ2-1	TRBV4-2	CASSQEKPSGEQFF
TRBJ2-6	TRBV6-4	CASSQGGQSSGANVLTF
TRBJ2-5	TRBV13	CASSPGPQETQYF
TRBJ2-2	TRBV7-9	CASSSAGGELFF
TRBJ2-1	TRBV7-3	CASPAPGLALICQFF
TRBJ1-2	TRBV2	CASLGEGWNYGYTF
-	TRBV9	CASSVEAAGGIHEQYF
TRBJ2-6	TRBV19	CAGSIGGTGANVLTF
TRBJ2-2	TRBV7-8	CASSLVFSGDNTGELFF
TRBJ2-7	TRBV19	CASSMGASGLYEQYF
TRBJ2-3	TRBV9	CASSVGDRGTDTQYF
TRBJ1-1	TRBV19	CASRTGVHAEAFF
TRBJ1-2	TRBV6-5	CASSYALDDIGYGYTF
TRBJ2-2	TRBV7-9	CASSETSSGELFF
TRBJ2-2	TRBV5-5	CASSLHTGELFF
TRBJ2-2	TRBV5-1	CASSHYGYTGELFF
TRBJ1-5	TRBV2	CASSSGTQPQHF
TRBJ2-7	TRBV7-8	CASSHGGTGSSWQYF
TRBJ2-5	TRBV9	CASSSLGQDIQETQYF
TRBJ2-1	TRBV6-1	CASNRSPYNEQFF
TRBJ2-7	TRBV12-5	CASGLVGPLRDREDYEQYF
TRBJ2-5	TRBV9	CASTSEGSAQETQYF
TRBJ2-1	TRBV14	CASSQDPTPGNEQFF
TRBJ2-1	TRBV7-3	CASSLKGWREEGNEQFF
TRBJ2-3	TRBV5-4	CASSLVSGLGDTQYF
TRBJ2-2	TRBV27	CASSFGTGELFF
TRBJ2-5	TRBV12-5	CASGLGTGLGETQYF
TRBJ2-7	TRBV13	CASSLGHDEQYF
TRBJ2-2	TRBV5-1	CASSSFGVSGTGELFF
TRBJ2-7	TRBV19	CASSIGFGLYYEQYF
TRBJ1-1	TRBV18	CASSPGQTEAFF
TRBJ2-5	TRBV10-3	CATGGPGKETQYF
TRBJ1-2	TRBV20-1	CSAIRHAGYTF
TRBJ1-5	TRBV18	CASSPENFNQPQHF
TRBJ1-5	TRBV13	CASSLGNQPQHF
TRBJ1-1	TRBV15	CATSRDLTGGEAFF
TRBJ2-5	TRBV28	CASSSGWETQYF
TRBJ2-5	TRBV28	CASSRPSGYQETQYF
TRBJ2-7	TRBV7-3	CASSARLAGGHEQYF
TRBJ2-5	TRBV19	CASSIRSGTLGETQYF